This T cell receptor (beta chain) came from a study of blood T cell repertoires in COVID-19. Study summary: Both acute and convalescent COVID-19 samples were obtained from the United States, Italy and Spain. T cells, B-cell-depleted T cells, or PBMCs supplied cDNA or gDNA.

This clone was recorded a few times. Per the authors' pipeline: Nucleated cell number was recorded as an estimate derived from reference gene primer amplification. The protocol was immunoSEQ multiplex PCR, while the TCRdb copy is restricted to in-frame clones and leaves out a portion. Clonal size and the V and J genes are those of that table, whereas D and trimming came from the DNA. The sample shows 80,000 or so clones, roughly 80% of them seen only once. The V gene's germline CDR1 is LNHDA and CDR2 SQIVND (reference sequence). The CDR3 spans 15 residues. V shed 5 bases, J shed 1 base, and the junction held 6 bases outside the gene matches.

The J gene is TRBJ1-1, the V gene TRBV19; 8 nucleotides match TRBD1. Input material: peripheral blood. The clonotype was recovered from a woman aged 70-85 years with acute or convalescent COVID-19. CDR3 bases: TGTGCCAGTAGTCCCAATGGACAGGGGAACACTGAAGCTTTCTTT. It is translated as CASSPNGQGNTEAFF.